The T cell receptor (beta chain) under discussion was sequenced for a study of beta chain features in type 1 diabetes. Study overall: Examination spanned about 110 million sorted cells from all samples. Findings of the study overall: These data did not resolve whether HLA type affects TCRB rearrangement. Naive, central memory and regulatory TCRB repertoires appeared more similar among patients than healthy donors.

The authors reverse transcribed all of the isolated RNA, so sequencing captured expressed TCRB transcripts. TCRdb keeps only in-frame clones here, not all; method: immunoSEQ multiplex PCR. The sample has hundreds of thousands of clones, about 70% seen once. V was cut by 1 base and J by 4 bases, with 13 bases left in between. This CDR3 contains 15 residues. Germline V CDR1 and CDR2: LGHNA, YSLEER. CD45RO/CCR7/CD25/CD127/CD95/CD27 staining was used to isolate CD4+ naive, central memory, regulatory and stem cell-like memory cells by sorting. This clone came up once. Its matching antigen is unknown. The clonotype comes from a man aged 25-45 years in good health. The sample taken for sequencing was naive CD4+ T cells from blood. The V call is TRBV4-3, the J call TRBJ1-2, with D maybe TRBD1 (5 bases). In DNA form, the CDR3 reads TGCGCCAGCAGCCAAGCGATCGGGACCCTCTATGGCTACACCTTC. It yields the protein CASSQAIGTLYGYTF.